The 18 T cell receptor beta chains listed next were all sequenced from one sample in a study of human T cells and chemical hapten exposure. MiXCR, run by TCRdb on the RACE reads, gives a single entry per CDR3 protein. In the table there are about 380,000 distinct CDR3 sequences, more than 4.5% of which are singletons. The time point is: patch test 1, 2 weeks after DPC sensitization. Regarding treatment: therapeutic diphenylcyclopropenone sensitization with weekly scalp DPC. The sample in question was whole blood, obtained in connection with sensitization to the hapten diphenylcyclopropenone (DPC). All receptors derive from a woman between 50 and 59 years old with alopecia areata. Some clones in this sample may be carry-over from other donors' samples.

This clonotype was recorded at least ten times. The rearrangement links TRBV5-1 to TRBJ1-1; 7 positions match TRBD1. The J segment lost 5 bases and the V segment lost 5 bases, leaving 9 bases of the junction unmatched. This CDR3 has 14 amino acids. The V gene's germline CDR1 is SGHRS and CDR2 YFSETQ. Here the CDR3 reads CASRSLTGRTEAFF. For the CDR3, the DNA is TGCGCCAGCAGGTCCCTGACAGGGAGGACTGAAGCTTTCTTT. The whole variable domain, remainder taken from reference TRBV5-1 and TRBJ1-1, is KAGVTQTPRYLIKTRGQQVTLSCSPISGHRSVSWYQQTPGQGLQFLFEYFSETQRNKGNFPGRFSGRQFSNSRSEMNVSTLELGDSALYLCASRSLTGRTEAFFGQGTRLTVV.

The chain employs TRBV6-5 and TRBJ1-3; 7 bases agree with TRBD1. In germline, CDR1 is MNHEY, CDR2 SVGAGI. V lost 5 bases and J lost 0; bases outside the gene matches: 4. CDR3 length equals 15 residues. CDR3 coding DNA: TGTGCCAGCAGTCGGACAGGAAACTCTGGAAACACCATATATTTT. The encoded protein is CASSRTGNSGNTIYF.

J is TRBJ2-1 and V is TRBV7-6; D might be TRBD1 or TRBD2, each matching 6 bases. The CDR3 is made up of 13 amino acids. Germline CDR1 reads SGHVS; CDR2 reads FNYEAQ. Deletions cut 5 bases from V and 4 bases from J, with 9 bases between. CDR3 in DNA: TGTGCCAGCAGCGGGGGGCGTTACAATGAGCAGTTCTTC. Translated: CASSGGRYNEQFF.

This clonotype was seen many times. The chain is built from TRBV5-6 and TRBJ2-7; no firm D call. CDR3 size: 14 residues. CDR1 is SGHDT and CDR2 is YYEEEE in the germline V gene. Trimming pared 7 bases from V and 0 bases from J, leaving 14 bases between. CDR3 nucleotide sequence: TGTGCCAGCGCGATGACCGTGAGCTCCTACGAGCAGTACTTC. Protein sequence: CASAMTVSSYEQYF. Drawing the rest from reference TRBV5-6 and TRBJ2-7, the complete variable domain is DAGVTQSPTHLIKTRGQQVTLRCSPKSGHDTVSWYQQALGQGPQFIFQYYEEEERQRGNFPDRFSGHQFPNYSSELNVNALLLGDSALYLCASAMTVSSYEQYFGPGTRLTVT.

This clonotype was detected ten times or more. The V and J genes are TRBV9 and TRBJ1-4, with D tentatively TRBD1 (5 bases). CDR1 and CDR2 (germline): SGDLS, YYNGEE. The CDR3 spans 15 residues. Trimming stripped 0 bases from V and 1 base from J, with 7 bases between. CDR3 coding DNA: TGTGCCAGCAGCGTAGCTCAGGGAACTAATGAAAAACTGTTTTTT. Translation gives CASSVAQGTNEKLFF.

This clonotype appeared a few times. This chain connects TRBV5-5 to TRBJ2-5, with D perhaps TRBD1 (6 bases). The germline V gene encodes CDR1 SGHKS and CDR2 YYEKEE (reference sequence). The CDR3 sequence is 15 residues long. Trimming left V 4 bases short and J 1 base short, with 14 bases between. CDR3 nucleotides: TGTGCCAGCAGCGATATCCGGACAGTCCAAGAGACCCAGTACTTC. Protein: CASSDIRTVQETQYF.

This rearrangement joins TRBV29-1 to TRBJ2-1, with a possible D match to TRBD2 (6 bases). The CDR3 contains 10 residues. Per the germline V gene, CDR1 is SQVTM and CDR2 is ANQGSEA. V lost 6 bases and J lost 10, with 10 bases in between. The CDR3 sequence: CSVGGPEQFF. CDR3 DNA: TGCAGCGTCGGGGGACCCGAGCAGTTCTTC.

This clonotype has ten or more counts. The V and J genes are TRBV29-1 and TRBJ2-5; D gene uncertain. Germline values: CDR1 SQVTM, CDR2 ANQGSEA. CDR3 size: 12 residues. Trimming shortened V by 6 bases and J by 3 bases, and 11 bases separated the two germline ends. CDR3 nucleotide sequence: TGCAGCGTCCCACAGACAAAAGAGACCCAGTACTTC. As protein: CSVPQTKETQYF. Full variable domain (remainder filled in from reference TRBV29-1 and TRBJ2-5): SAVISQKPSRDICQRGTSLTIQCQVDSQVTMMFWYRQQPGQSLTLIATANQGSEATYESGFVIDKFPISRPNLTFSTLTVSNMSPEDSSIYLCSVPQTKETQYFGPGTRLLVL.

This clonotype occurred a few times. The chain links TRBV7-2 to TRBJ2-1, with D unresolved. V lost 2 bases to trimming and J lost 7 bases, with 6 bases between them. The germline V gene has CDR1 SGHTA and CDR2 FQGNSA. The CDR3 runs to 12 residues. The CDR3 region has the DNA TGTGCCAGCAGCTTAATGGGAAATGAGCAGTTCTTC. Residues: CASSLMGNEQFF.

This clonotype appeared many times. The V gene is TRBV23-1, the J gene TRBJ1-4; no firm D call. TRBV23-1 is noted as an ORF with a role that remains uncertain. The length of the CDR3 is 13 residues. Trimming removed 0 bases at V and 5 bases at J, with 4 bases between. The CDR3: CASSQSGNEKLFF. CDR3 sequence (DNA): TGCGCCAGCAGTCAATCAGGGAATGAAAAACTGTTTTTT.

The genes are TRBV7-2 and TRBJ2-7; 8 bases align to TRBD1. This CDR3 comprises 15 residues. Germline trimming cut 5 bases from V and 3 bases from J; bases unmatched to any gene: 9. The germline gives CDR1 SGHTA, CDR2 FQGNSA. The DNA of the CDR3 is TGTGCCAGCAGCGTAGAGGGGACAGGATACTACGAGCAGTACTTC. It encodes CASSVEGTGYYEQYF.

This clonotype has a handful of counts. The chain is built from TRBV29-1 and TRBJ2-7, with TRBD2 matching over 7 bases. V lost 6 bases and J lost 5; bases outside the gene matches: 10. This CDR3 contains 13 residues. CDR1 and CDR2 (germline): SQVTM, ANQGSEA. CDR3 sequence (DNA): TGCAGCGTCCCCCAGGGAGGGGCGAACGAGCAGTACTTC. It translates to CSVPQGGANEQYF.

This clonotype was recorded at least ten times. V and J are TRBV18 and TRBJ1-3; TRBD1 agrees at 8 bases. With V trimmed by 3 bases and J by 3 bases, 7 bases remained unmatched. The CDR3 covers 16 residues. Germline V gives CDR1 KGHSH, CDR2 LQKENI. CDR3 sequence (DNA): TGTGCCAGCTCACCTGATGACAGGGGATTTGGAAACACCATATATTTT. It yields the protein CASSPDDRGFGNTIYF.

The table lists this clonotype with many counts. V usage is TRBV27 and J usage is TRBJ1-5; D unclear. CDR3 length: 15 residues. Germline CDR1 MNHEY, CDR2 SMNVEV (reference sequence). V gave up 2 bases and J gave up 6 bases, with 14 bases separating them. CDR3: CASSLRSAGGQPQHF. The CDR3 DNA follows: TGTGCCAGCAGTTTAAGGTCGGCAGGTGGTCAGCCCCAGCATTTT.

Concerning this clonotype itself: A much larger clone differs from this one at a single base, so this may be a read error. The chain couples TRBV6-1 to TRBJ1-6; D might be TRBD1 (6 bases). CDR1 is MNHNS and CDR2 is SASEGT in the germline V gene. The CDR3 contains 15 residues. The CDR3: CASSEVDRSRSPIHF. In nucleotides, the CDR3 is TGTGCCAGCAGTGAAGTCGACAGGTCGCGTTCACCCATCCACTTT.

This clonotype came up many times. V is TRBV29-1 and J is TRBJ2-3, with D tentatively TRBD2 (5 bases). Trimming took 7 bases from V and 3 from J, leaving 17 bases between them. Germline CDR1 reads SQVTM; CDR2 reads ANQGSEA. CDR3 length equals 14 residues. CDR3: CSGTSGSLTDTQYF. The CDR3 DNA reads TGCAGCGGAACCTCGGGATCCCTGACAGATACGCAGTATTTT.

The chain carries TRBV7-2 and TRBJ2-3; maybe TRBD1 (6 bases). Germline V gene lookup returns CDR1 SGHTA and CDR2 FQGNSA. The CDR3 is 15 residues long. V was trimmed by 5 bases and J by 4 bases, leaving 16 bases between them. CDR3 region: CASSPSGVQADTQYF. For the CDR3, the DNA is TGTGCCAGCAGCCCTTCAGGGGTACAGGCAGATACGCAGTATTTT.

Many counts were recorded for this clonotype. The chain carries TRBV20-1 and TRBJ1-2, with D possibly TRBD1 on 5 matching bases. V lost 3 bases, J lost 3 bases, and 17 bases lay in between. The CDR3 extends over 15 amino acids. Germline CDR1 reads DFQATT; CDR2 reads SNEGSKA (reference sequence). The CDR3 sequence: CSASKGSSTYYGYTF. The CDR3 region has the DNA TGCAGTGCTAGCAAGGGGTCCTCGACTTACTATGGCTACACCTTC.